This T cell receptor (beta chain) derives from a study of blood T cell repertoires in COVID-19. Some clones are missing from TCRdb's copy, which holds only in-frame ones; the method was immunoSEQ multiplex PCR. The profile shows roughly 700,000 clones, about nine tenths of them singletons. Per the germline V gene, CDR1 is SQVTM and CDR2 is ANQGSEA. Trimming shortened V by 3 bases and J by 4 bases, and 10 bases separated the two germline ends. The length of the CDR3 is 13 residues. The chain is built from TRBV29-1 and TRBJ2-1; D not resolved. Sample: peripheral blood. The receptor was isolated from a woman under 30 with acute or convalescent COVID-19. CDR3 sequence reads: CSVDHSAYNEQFF. Written as DNA, the CDR3 is TGCAGCGTTGACCACTCCGCATACAATGAGCAGTTCTTC.